Sequencing of this T cell receptor (beta chain) was carried out in a study of T-cell reconstitution after alpha-beta-depleted transplantation in children. This clonotype was detected ten times or more. Its antigen is not identified. The V gene's germline CDR1 is MDHEN and CDR2 SYDVKM. V dropped 8 bases and J dropped 1; count of bases not matched to a gene: 18. This CDR3 is 19 amino acids long. A TCRbeta library incorporating unique molecular identifiers was prepared. Each CDR3 protein gets one entry after TCRdb re-called the PCR reads with MiXCR. The sample yields some 200,000 distinct CDR3 sequences, about a tenth seen once. Broader study findings: Fresh T-cell production supplied most of the T-cell counts and diversity seen one year after transplant. Certain patients had high TCRbeta diversity at day 60, and it came from recipient T cells and thymic progenitors that survived. Reportedly, only several hundred clones from non-depleted graft cells drove alpha-beta T-cell counts at about two months.

This chain joins TRBV28 and TRBJ2-3; 10 bases map to TRBD2. The source was PBMCs, collected before TCRalphabeta/CD19-depleted stem cell transplant. This clonotype originated in a child less than two years old with acute myeloid leukemia, due to receive a stem cell transplant. The CDR3 here is CASGPIAGLAEIRTDTQYF. The CDR3, as DNA: TGTGCCAGCGGCCCTATAGCCGGACTAGCGGAAATTCGCACAGATACGCAGTATTTT.